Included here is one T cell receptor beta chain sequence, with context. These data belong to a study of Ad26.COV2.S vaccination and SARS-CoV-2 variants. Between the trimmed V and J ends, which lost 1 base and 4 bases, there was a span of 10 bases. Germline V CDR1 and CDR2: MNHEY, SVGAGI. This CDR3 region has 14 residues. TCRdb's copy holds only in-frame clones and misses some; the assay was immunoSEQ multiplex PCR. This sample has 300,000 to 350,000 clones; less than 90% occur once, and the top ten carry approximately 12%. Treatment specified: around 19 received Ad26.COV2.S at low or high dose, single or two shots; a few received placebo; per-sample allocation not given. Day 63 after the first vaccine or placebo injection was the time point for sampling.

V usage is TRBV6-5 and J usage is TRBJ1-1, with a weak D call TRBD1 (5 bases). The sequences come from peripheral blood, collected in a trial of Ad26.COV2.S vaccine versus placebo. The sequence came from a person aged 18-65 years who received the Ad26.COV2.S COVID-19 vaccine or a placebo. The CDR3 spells CASSYLTGSTEAFF. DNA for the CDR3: TGTGCCAGCAGTTACTTAACAGGTAGCACTGAAGCTTTCTTT.